The 14 T cell receptor beta chains below come from one sample, sequenced in a study of blood T cell repertoires in COVID-19. Clones were sequenced by immunoSEQ multiplex PCR, and TCRdb holds only the in-frame ones, with some missing. The sample records 350,000 or so clones, approximately 89% being singletons. The sequencing input was peripheral blood. These receptors originate from a woman aged 55-70 years with COVID-19, enrolled during active disease.

In its sample, this clone was seen a few times. The chain combines TRBV5-1 with TRBJ2-5; 10 nucleotides align to TRBD1. V trimming: 4 bases; J trimming: 4 bases; junction bases outside the gene matches: 10. Germline V lookup: CDR1 SGHRS, CDR2 YFSETQ. The length of the CDR3 is 16 residues. CDR3 residues: CASSPQTGGALETQYF. The CDR3 DNA reads as TGCGCCAGCAGCCCGCAGACAGGGGGCGCGTTAGAGACCCAGTACTTC.

V is TRBV4-2 and J is TRBJ2-5, with 13 bases aligning to TRBD2. CDR1 is LGHNA, CDR2 YNFKEQ, per germline. The CDR3 loop spans 17 amino acids. Trimming took 1 base from V and 7 from J; bases not matched to a gene: 9. Written as DNA, the CDR3 is TGTGCCAGCAGCCAAGTCACTAGCGGGGGGGCCGGCGGGACCCAGTACTTC. Protein: CASSQVTSGGAGGTQYF.

The chain carries TRBV7-9 and TRBJ1-4, with D unclear. The germline V gene has CDR1 SEHNR and CDR2 FQNEAQ (reference sequence). The CDR3 runs 16 residues. V lost 3 bases to trimming and J lost 8 bases, with 19 bases between them. For the CDR3, the DNA is TGTGCCAGCAGCTTCTTGGTGAACGTAGAGCGCGAAAAACTGTTTTTT. This gives the protein CASSFLVNVEREKLFF.

The chain has TRBV5-1 and TRBJ1-4; 9 bases agree with TRBD1. The junction had 6 bases not matched to a gene; V was cut back by 4 bases and J by 8 bases. Germline-derived CDR1 and CDR2 are SGHRS and YFSETQ. The CDR3 is 14 residues long. Written as DNA, the CDR3 is TGCGCCAGCAGCACCGGGACAGGGTTGGAAAAACTGTTTTTT. Its protein product is CASSTGTGLEKLFF.

The gene calls are TRBV7-2 and TRBJ1-2; TRBD1 agrees at 8 bases. The CDR3 loop spans 14 amino acids. The germline gives CDR1 SGHTA, CDR2 FQGNSA. Trimming at V came to 6 bases and at J to 2 bases, leaving 5 bases not matched to a gene. CDR3 in amino acids: CASSERTGNYGYTF. The DNA of the CDR3 is TGTGCCAGCAGTGAAAGGACAGGGAACTATGGCTACACCTTC. The full variable domain, with the rest looked up from reference TRBV7-2 and TRBJ1-2, is GAGVSQSPSNKVTEKGKDVELRCDPISGHTALYWYRQSLGQGLEFLIYFQGNSAPDKSGLPSDRFSAERTGGSVSTLTIQRTQQEDSAVYLCASSERTGNYGYTFGSGTRLTVV.

This rearrangement joins TRBV4-2 to TRBJ1-2; TRBD1 matches 10 bases. CDR3 size: 17 residues. Germline CDR1 and CDR2: LGHNA and YNFKEQ. V was clipped by 4 bases and J by 4 bases; unmatched bases: 12. CDR3 loop: CASSRPGQGRVVYGYTF. The CDR3 DNA reads as TGTGCCAGCAGCCGTCCGGGACAGGGGCGCGTCGTCTATGGCTACACCTTC.

The chain has TRBV9 and TRBJ1-1; maybe TRBD1 (5 bases). This CDR3 region has 14 residues. CDR1 and CDR2 (germline): SGDLS, YYNGEE. V was clipped by 4 bases and J by 1 base, with 11 bases between them. The DNA of the CDR3 is TGTGCCAGCAGCCCCCAGACAGCGAACACTGAAGCTTTCTTT. This encodes CASSPQTANTEAFF.

The chain joins TRBV3-1 (or the pseudogene TRBV3-2) to TRBJ1-1; D is ambiguous. V was pared by 0 bases and J by 2 bases, with 10 bases between. Germline values: CDR1 LGHDT, CDR2 YNNKEL (reference sequence). The CDR3 totals 15 residues. This chain's CDR3 is CASSQDRRSNTEAFF. Written as DNA, the CDR3 is TGTGCCAGCAGCCAAGATCGACGGAGCAACACTGAAGCTTTCTTT.

V gene TRBV24-1 combines with J gene TRBJ2-1; D may be TRBD1 (6 bases). Germline assignment: CDR1 KGHDR and CDR2 SFDVKD. Trimming shortened V by 3 bases and J by 4 bases, and 15 bases separated the two germline ends. This CDR3 contains 16 residues. CDR3 amino acids: CATSDGTGKKYNEQFF. DNA for the CDR3: TGTGCCACCAGTGATGGAACAGGGAAAAAATACAATGAGCAGTTCTTC.

The gene calls are TRBV2 and TRBJ2-7; 7 bases fit TRBD2. V was pared by 6 bases and J by 6 bases, with 11 bases of the junction left unmatched. The germline V gene encodes CDR1 SNHLY and CDR2 FYNNEI. This CDR3 is 14 amino acids long. The CDR3 sequence is CASSPGGSRFEQYF. The CDR3, as DNA: TGTGCCAGCAGCCCCGGGGGGAGCCGCTTCGAGCAGTACTTC.

This chain joins TRBV19 and TRBJ1-2, with TRBD1 matching over 7 bases. CDR1 and CDR2 from the germline V gene are LNHDA and SQIVND (reference sequence). V shed 5 bases, J shed 7 bases, and the junction held 10 bases outside the gene matches. This CDR3 is 14 amino acids long. CDR3 loop: CASSRRQGLGGYTF. As DNA, the CDR3 is TGTGCCAGTAGTCGACGACAGGGCCTCGGTGGCTACACCTTC. Full variable domain (missing parts from reference TRBV19 and TRBJ1-2): DGGITQSPKYLFRKEGQNVTLSCEQNLNHDAMYWYRQDPGQGLRLIYYSQIVNDFQKGDIAEGYSVSREKKESFPLTVTSAQKNPTAFYLCASSRRQGLGGYTFGSGTRLTVV.

The V and J genes are TRBV21-1 and TRBJ2-7; TRBD2 is the table's D call, not checked against the DNA. TRBV21-1 is marked as a pseudogene. The CDR3 has 19 amino acids. The CDR3, as DNA: TGTGCCAGCAAGAGGACGGTGAGATGCGCGAGCCTGCGCGGGCACGAGCAGTACTTC. This gives the protein CASKRTVRCASLRGHEQYF.

The rearrangement links TRBV2 to TRBJ2-3; 7 positions agree with TRBD1. This CDR3 spans 17 amino acids. Germline V gene sequence: CDR1 SNHLY, CDR2 FYNNEI. The V and J ends lost 3 bases and 2 bases, in that order; junction bases with no gene match: 11. The CDR3 loop reads CASSEVEGADFTDTQYF. The CDR3 nucleotides are TGTGCCAGCAGTGAGGTAGAGGGGGCCGACTTCACAGATACGCAGTATTTT.

The J gene is TRBJ2-2, the V gene TRBV7-3; no firm D call. Germline CDR1 is SGHTA and CDR2 is FQGTGA. The CDR3 runs 14 residues. V was cut by 1 base and J by 5 bases, with 8 bases left in between. CDR3 sequence: CASSLNMRTGELFF. The CDR3 DNA follows: TGTGCCAGCAGCTTAAACATGCGGACCGGGGAGCTGTTTTTT.